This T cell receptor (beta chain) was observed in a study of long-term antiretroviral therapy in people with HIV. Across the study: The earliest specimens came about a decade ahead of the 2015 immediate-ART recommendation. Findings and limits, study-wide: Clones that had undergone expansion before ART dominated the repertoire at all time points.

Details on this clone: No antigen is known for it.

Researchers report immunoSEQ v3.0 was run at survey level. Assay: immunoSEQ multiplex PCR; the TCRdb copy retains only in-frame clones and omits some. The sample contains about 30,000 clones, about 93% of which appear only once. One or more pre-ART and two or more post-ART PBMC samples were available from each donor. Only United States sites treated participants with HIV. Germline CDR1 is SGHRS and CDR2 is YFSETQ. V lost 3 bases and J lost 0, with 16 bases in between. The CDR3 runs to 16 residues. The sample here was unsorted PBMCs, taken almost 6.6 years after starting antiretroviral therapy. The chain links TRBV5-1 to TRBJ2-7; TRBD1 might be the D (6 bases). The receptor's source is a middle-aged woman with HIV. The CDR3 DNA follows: TGCGCCAGCAGCTGGGGTGGGGGCTCACACTCCTACGAGCAGTACTTC. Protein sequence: CASSWGGGSHSYEQYF.